This is a list of T cell receptor beta chains from one sample in a study of OX40 agonist ivuxolimab in advanced cancers. The repertoire was sequenced with immunoSEQ multiplex PCR; TCRdb's copy has only in-frame clones and lacks some. The sample consists of more than 45,000 clones, roughly 89% of them appearing once. Material: CD4+ or CD8+ T cells sorted from blood, obtained in a trial of the OX40 agonist ivuxolimab. The receptor source for this set is an adult with an advanced solid tumor such as melanoma, head and neck, liver or kidney cancer. The CDR3 runs from the conserved cysteine through the conserved F or W.

V: TRBV6-6
J: TRBJ1-1
CDR3: CASSYMVSYMNTEAFF

V: TRBV19
J: TRBJ1-1
CDR3: CASSTVGSTEAFF

V: TRBV27
J: TRBJ2-2
CDR3: CASRPGLAGKTLSTGELFF

V: TRBV14
J: TRBJ2-3
CDR3: CASSHSMGGTDTQYF

V: TRBV6-5
J: TRBJ1-4
CDR3: CASSYSDPPTGMFF

V: TRBV28
J: TRBJ1-2
CDR3: CASSPTPEYTTIFNGYTF

V: TRBV4-3
J: TRBJ2-3
CDR3: CASSQGILAGAVDTQYF

V: TRBV28
J: TRBJ1-5
CDR3: CASTPVRAGGSQPQHF

V: TRBV7-6
J: TRBJ2-5
CDR3: CASSLTPSLEGETQYF

V: TRBV19
J: TRBJ2-1
CDR3: CASSIWLADNEQFF

V: TRBV9
J: TRBJ1-1
CDR3: CASSVGGETEAFF

V: TRBV4-1
J: TRBJ2-1
CDR3: CASSQENTHDEQFF

V: TRBV9
J: TRBJ1-2
CDR3: CASSADRGWYGYTF

V: TRBV27
J: TRBJ2-1
CDR3: CASSLSGQYNEQFF

V: TRBV18
J: TRBJ2-7
CDR3: CASSPTDKVGYEQYF

V: TRBV11-2
J: TRBJ1-2
CDR3: CASSLDDPGFFDGYTF

V: TRBV6-5
J: TRBJ2-5
CDR3: CASSFTSGPLSTQYF

V: TRBV7-9
J: TRBJ2-1
CDR3: CASSPRNNEQFF

V: TRBV11-2
J: TRBJ2-7
CDR3: CASKGAYEQYF

V: TRBV13
J: TRBJ2-3
CDR3: CASKDTSFTDTQYF

V: TRBV11-2
J: TRBJ2-5
CDR3: CASSLDSSGGSQYF

V: TRBV10-3
J: TRBJ2-7
CDR3: CAIRPPGGDEQYF

V: TRBV11-2
J: TRBJ2-7
CDR3: CASSLNVGTVSYEQYF

V: TRBV11-2
J: TRBJ2-7
CDR3: CASSLEVGYEQYF

V: TRBV29-1
J: TRBJ1-2
CDR3: CSVEELQVRRYTF

V: TRBV6-4
J: TRBJ2-3
CDR3: CASSDSRETDTQYF

V: TRBV5-1
J: TRBJ2-3
CDR3: CASSWTLTDTQYF

V: TRBV9
J: TRBJ2-3
CDR3: CASSVGAGDTQYF

V: TRBV11-2
J: TRBJ1-1
CDR3: CASSGYRDSGTEAFF

V: TRBV9
J: TRBJ2-3
CDR3: CASSAGGAADTQYF

V: TRBV27
J: TRBJ1-6
CDR3: CASSQPYSYNSPLHF

V: TRBV7-9
J: TRBJ2-2
CDR3: CASSLGGGANTGELFF

V: TRBV7-8
J: TRBJ1-6
CDR3: CASRPPEWKYNSPLHF

V: TRBV11-2
J: TRBJ1-5
CDR3: CASSLPWGVRWSQHF

V: TRBV19
J: TRBJ2-5
CDR3: CASSIYTGQETQYF

V: TRBV28
J: TRBJ2-1
CDR3: CASSFPGRGGSSYNEQFF

V: TRBV9
J: TRBJ2-2
CDR3: CASSSGLNTGELFF

V: TRBV5-1
J: TRBJ2-7
CDR3: CASSLGWGDPYEQYF

V: TRBV27
J: TRBJ1-5
CDR3: CASSLEGASNQPQHF

V: TRBV13
J: TRBJ2-1
CDR3: CASSLGQGGNEQFF

V: TRBV19
J: TRBJ2-2
CDR3: CASSSGQGTGELFF

V: TRBV4-2
J: TRBJ2-5
CDR3: CASSLGKLEGETQYF

V: TRBV7-6
J: TRBJ2-1
CDR3: CASSQQGIHEQFF

V: TRBV4-1
J: TRBJ2-2
CDR3: CASSQEGGWDTGELFF

V: TRBV27
J: TRBJ2-2
CDR3: CASSLMTLPGELFF

V: TRBV27
J: TRBJ1-1
CDR3: CASSLLPFPNTEAFF

V: TRBV19
J: TRBJ2-7
CDR3: CASSTLGQGPSSYEQYF

V: TRBV6-6
J: TRBJ2-1
CDR3: CASSSAGLSNEQFF

V: TRBV19
J: TRBJ1-5
CDR3: CASKSAPYNQPQHF

V: TRBV4-1
J: TRBJ1-1
CDR3: CASSQEGTGGRSTEAFF

V: TRBV7-9
J: TRBJ2-3
CDR3: CASSLLGQGNTDTQYF

V: TRBV7-6
J: TRBJ2-7
CDR3: CASSLEEYEQYF

V: TRBV2
J: TRBJ1-4
CDR3: CASRRTFGVFF

V: TRBV27
J: TRBJ1-2
CDR3: CASSLTGGEGYTF

V: TRBV11-3
J: TRBJ2-6
CDR3: CASSSAVTGANVLTF

V: TRBV10-2
J: TRBJ1-1
CDR3: CASTGGVGTEAFF

V: TRBV9
J: TRBJ2-3
CDR3: CASSVSGLAGDSPHF

V: TRBV5-4
J: TRBJ2-5
CDR3: CASSFPGLLQETQYF

V: TRBV4-3
J: TRBJ2-7
CDR3: CASSQEDRGQYEQYF